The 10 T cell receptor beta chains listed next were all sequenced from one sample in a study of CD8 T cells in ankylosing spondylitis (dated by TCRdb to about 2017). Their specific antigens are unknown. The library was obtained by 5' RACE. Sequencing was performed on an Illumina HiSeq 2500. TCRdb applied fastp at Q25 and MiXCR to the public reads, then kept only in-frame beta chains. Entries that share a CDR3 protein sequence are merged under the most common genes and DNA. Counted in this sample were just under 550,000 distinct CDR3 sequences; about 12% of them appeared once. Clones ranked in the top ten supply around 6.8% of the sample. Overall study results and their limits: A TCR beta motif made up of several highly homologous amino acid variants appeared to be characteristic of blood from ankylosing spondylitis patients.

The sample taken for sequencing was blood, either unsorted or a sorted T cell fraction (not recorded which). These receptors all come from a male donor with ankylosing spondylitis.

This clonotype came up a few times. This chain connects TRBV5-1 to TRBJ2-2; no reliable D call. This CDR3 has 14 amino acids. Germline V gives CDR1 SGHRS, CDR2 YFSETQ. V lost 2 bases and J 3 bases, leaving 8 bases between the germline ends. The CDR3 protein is CASSFRPDTGELFF. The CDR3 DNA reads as TGCGCCAGCAGCTTTCGTCCGGACACCGGGGAGCTGTTTTTT. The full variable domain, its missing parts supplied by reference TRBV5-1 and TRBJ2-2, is KAGVTQTPRYLIKTRGQQVTLSCSPISGHRSVSWYQQTPGQGLQFLFEYFSETQRNKGNFPGRFSGRQFSNSRSEMNVSTLELGDSALYLCASSFRPDTGELFFGEGSRLTVL.

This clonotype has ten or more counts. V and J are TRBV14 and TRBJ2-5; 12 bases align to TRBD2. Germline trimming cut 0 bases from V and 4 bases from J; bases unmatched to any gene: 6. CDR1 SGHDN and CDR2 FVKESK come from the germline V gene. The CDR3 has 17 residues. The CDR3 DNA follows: TGTGCCAGCAGCCAAGAGTTCTGGACTAGCGGGATAGAGACCCAGTACTTC. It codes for CASSQEFWTSGIETQYF.

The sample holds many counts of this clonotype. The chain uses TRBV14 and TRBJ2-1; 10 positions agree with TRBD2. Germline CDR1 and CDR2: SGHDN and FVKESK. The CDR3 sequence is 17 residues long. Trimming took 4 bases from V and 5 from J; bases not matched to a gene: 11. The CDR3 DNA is TGTGCCAGCAGCCCTATTTTCCTAGCGGGAGTCCACAATGAGCAGTTCTTC. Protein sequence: CASSPIFLAGVHNEQFF.

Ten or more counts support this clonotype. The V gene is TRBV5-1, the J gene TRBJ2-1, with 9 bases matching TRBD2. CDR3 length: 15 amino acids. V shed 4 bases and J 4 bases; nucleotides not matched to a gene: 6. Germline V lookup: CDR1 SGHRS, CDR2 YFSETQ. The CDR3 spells CASSTRTSAYNEQFF. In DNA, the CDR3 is TGCGCCAGCAGCACCAGGACTAGCGCTTACAATGAGCAGTTCTTC.

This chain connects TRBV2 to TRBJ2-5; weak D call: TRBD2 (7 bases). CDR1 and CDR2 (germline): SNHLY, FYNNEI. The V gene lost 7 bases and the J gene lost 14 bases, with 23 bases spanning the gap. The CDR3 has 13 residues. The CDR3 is CASTSTGSGLKYF. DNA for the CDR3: TGTGCCAGCACTTCCACAGGGTCGGGACTAAAATACTTC.

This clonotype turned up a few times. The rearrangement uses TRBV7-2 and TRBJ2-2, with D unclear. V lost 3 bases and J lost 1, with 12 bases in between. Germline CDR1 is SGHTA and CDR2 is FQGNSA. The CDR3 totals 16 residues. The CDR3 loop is CASSFWFGLNTGELFF. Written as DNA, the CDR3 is TGTGCCAGCAGCTTTTGGTTCGGTTTGAACACCGGGGAGCTGTTTTTT.

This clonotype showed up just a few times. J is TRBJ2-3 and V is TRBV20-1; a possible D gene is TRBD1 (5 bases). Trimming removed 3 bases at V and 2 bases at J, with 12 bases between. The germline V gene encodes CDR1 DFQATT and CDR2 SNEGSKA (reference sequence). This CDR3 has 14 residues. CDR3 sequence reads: CSASKGQATDTQYF. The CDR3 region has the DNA TGCAGTGCTAGTAAGGGGCAGGCCACAGATACGCAGTATTTT.

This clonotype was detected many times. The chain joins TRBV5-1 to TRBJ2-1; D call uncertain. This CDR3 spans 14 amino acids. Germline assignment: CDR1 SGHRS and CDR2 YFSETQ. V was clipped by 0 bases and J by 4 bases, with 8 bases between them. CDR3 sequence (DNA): TGCGCCAGCAGCTTGGTGACTGGGTACAATGAGCAGTTCTTC. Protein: CASSLVTGYNEQFF.

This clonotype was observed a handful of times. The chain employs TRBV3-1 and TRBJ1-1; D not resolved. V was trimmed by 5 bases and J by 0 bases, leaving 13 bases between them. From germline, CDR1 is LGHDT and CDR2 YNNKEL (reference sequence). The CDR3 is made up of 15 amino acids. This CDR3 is CASSARFGVNTEAFF. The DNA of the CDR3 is TGTGCCAGCAGCGCAAGATTTGGAGTGAACACTGAAGCTTTCTTT.

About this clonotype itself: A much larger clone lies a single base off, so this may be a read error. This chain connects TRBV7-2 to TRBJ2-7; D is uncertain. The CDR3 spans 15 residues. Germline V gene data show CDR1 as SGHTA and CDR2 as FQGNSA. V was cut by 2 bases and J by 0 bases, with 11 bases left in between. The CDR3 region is CASSLLVLSSYEQYF. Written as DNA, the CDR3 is TGTGCCAGCAGCTTATTGGTTCTGAGCTCCTACGAGCAGTACTTC.